This T cell receptor (beta chain) was captured by sequencing in a study of CD8 T cells in ankylosing spondylitis. TCRdb re-called the 5' RACE reads through MiXCR, storing one row per CDR3 protein. The sample has about 800,000 distinct CDR3 sequences; 10% to 15% are singletons. This clonotype was found a few times. The antigen remains unidentified. Study-level findings and limits: It appeared that ankylosing spondylitis blood was characterized by a TCR beta motif of roughly 8 highly homologous variants. Prior work had noted some motif variants in reactive arthritis blood and synovial fluid.

This clonotype was sampled from a male donor with ankylosing spondylitis. Material for sequencing was blood, either unsorted or a sorted T cell fraction (not recorded which).

DNA for the CDR3: TGCAGTGCTAGAGTTCCTAGCGGAAATTACGAGCAGTACTTC. Residues: CSARVPSGNYEQYF. The gene calls are TRBV20-1 and TRBJ2-7, with 7 bases matching TRBD2. V gave up 1 base and J gave up 4 bases; unmatched junction bases: 7. CDR1 is DFQATT, CDR2 SNEGSKA, per germline (reference sequence). CDR3 size: 14 residues.